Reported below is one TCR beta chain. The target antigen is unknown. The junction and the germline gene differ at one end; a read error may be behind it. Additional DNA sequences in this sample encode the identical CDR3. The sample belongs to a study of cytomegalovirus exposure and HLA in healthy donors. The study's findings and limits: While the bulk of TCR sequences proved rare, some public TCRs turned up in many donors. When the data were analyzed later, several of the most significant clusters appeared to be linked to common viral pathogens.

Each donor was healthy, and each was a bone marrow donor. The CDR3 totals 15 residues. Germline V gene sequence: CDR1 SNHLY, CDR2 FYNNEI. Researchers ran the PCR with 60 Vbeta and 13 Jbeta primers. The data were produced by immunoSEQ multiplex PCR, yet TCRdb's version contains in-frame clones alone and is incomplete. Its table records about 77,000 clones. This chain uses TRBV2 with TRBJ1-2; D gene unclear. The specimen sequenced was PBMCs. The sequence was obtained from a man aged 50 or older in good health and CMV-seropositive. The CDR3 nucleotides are TGCGCCAGCATCCTATCCGTTCCGGAGGGTCATGGCTACACCTTC. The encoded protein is CASILSVPEGHGYTF.